This TCR beta chain was sequenced during a study of CD8+ T cells in alopecia areata (dated by TCRdb to the late 2010s). Notes on the research overall: Treated patients were enrolled in an open-label pilot trial of oral tofacitinib, 5 to 10 mg twice daily, for moderate-to-severe alopecia areata. Patients stayed on tofacitinib for 6 to 18 months and then had 6 months of follow-up off drug so that delayed response and recurrence could be assessed. High-throughput TCRbeta sequencing was used to examine T cell clonal expansion in alopecia areata in both the C3H/HeJ mouse model and human patients. Scalp tissue and sorted CD4+ and CD8+ peripheral blood T cells from patchy and totalis/universalis alopecia areata patients and from healthy controls were covered by human TCRbeta sequencing. Biopsies were taken from tofacitinib-treated patients at baseline and again at 4 and 24 weeks into treatment, and several of those patients also had a later scalp biopsy. Clonality in the scalp was compared among normal scalp (n=4), patchy alopecia areata scalp (n=8), and alopecia totalis/universalis scalp (n=8). RNA was extracted with the PAXgene miRNA kit for fixed scalp, the miRNeasy kit for PBMCs, and the RNeasy kit for mouse skin. Amplification of TCRbeta CDR3 regions was done by immunoSEQ multiplex PCR using 35 Vbeta forward primers and 13 Jbeta reverse primers. Results and caveats for the whole study, not just this receptor: Compared with normal scalp, lesional scalp, particularly in alopecia totalis/universalis, had higher clonality and more expanded CD8+ clones, which suggests antigenic drive. TCR sequences shared between patients were less clear than in mice, possibly partly because of HLA diversity in the patient population. Scalp TCR repertoire analysis is complicated because resident alphabeta T cells in normal human skin are also sequenced, whereas mouse skin is dominated by gammadelta T cells.

The time point label on this specimen signifies: baseline before oral tofacitinib. Peripheral blood and lesional scalp punch biopsies were obtained from patients with alopecia areata. PBMCs were isolated by density centrifugation and stained for CD3, CD4 and CD8, and CD4+ and CD8+ T cells were sorted on a FACSAria. Details on this clone: Its antigen specificity is not known. Base quality data are lacking; no much larger clone is found one base away.

Receptor amplification or capture employed the immunoSEQ multiplex PCR assay. RNA was extracted from all samples and reverse transcribed into cDNA, which served as template for TCR sequencing. SuperScript III was used for first-strand cDNA synthesis, primed with a 2:1 mix of oligo-dT and random hexamers. A synthetic immune receptor repertoire was used to assess amplification bias, and residual bias was removed computationally. The original pipeline was this. Raw reads were preprocessed for error removal, and CDR3 was defined according to IMGT conventions as running from the conserved cysteine to phenylalanine. Clonality was calculated as 1 minus Shannon entropy normalized by log2 of the number of productive unique TCRs. Scalp TCRbeta sequences were cross-referenced with sorted blood CD4 and CD8 repertoires so that the CD4 or CD8 identity of scalp clones could be inferred. As stored in TCRdb, this immuneACCESS dataset retains in-frame rearrangements with V and J assigned. A fraction of the clones does not appear; measured against another copy, unresolved V genes explain less than half of the discrepancy, and the remainder lacks a known reason. The V and J calls and the clone size are those of that table, but D and trimming were determined from the DNA. The sample has 150,000 or so clones on record, roughly 53% of them singletons. The top ten hold approximately 6.5% of the sample.

The CDR3 runs 16 amino acids, cysteine and phenylalanine included. The sequence is cut down to CDR3 DNA, 48 bases in frame from base 1. The trim is 2 bases for V and 4 bases for J, with a gap of 17 bases between the germline ends. CDR1 and CDR2 (MNHEY, SVGAGI) derive from the germline V gene. The sequence joins TRBV6-5 to TRBJ1-1; a weak D assignment points to TRBD1 (6 bases agree). The origin of this receptor is a human donor with alopecia areata. The source was CD4+ T cells sorted from blood, collected at week 0. The sequenced DNA is TGTGCCAGCAGTTACGGTTCGACAGGCTCAGTCACTGAAGCTTTCTTT. Its translation is CASSYGSTGSVTEAFF.